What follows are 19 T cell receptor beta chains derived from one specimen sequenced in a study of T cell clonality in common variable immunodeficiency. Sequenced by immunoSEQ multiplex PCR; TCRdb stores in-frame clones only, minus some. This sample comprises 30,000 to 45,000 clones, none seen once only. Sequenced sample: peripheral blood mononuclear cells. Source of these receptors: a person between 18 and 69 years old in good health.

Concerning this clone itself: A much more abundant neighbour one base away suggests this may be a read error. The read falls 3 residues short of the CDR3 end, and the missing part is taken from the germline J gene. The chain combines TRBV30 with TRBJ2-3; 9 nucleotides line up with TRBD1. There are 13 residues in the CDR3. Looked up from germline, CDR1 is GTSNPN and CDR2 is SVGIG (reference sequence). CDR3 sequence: CAWSKQGAQPQYF. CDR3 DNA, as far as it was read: TGTGCCTGGAGTAAACAGGGGGCTCAGCCG. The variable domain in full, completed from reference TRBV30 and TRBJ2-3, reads SQTIHQWPATLVQPVGSPLSLECTVEGTSNPNLYWYRQAAGRGLQLLFYSVGIGQISSEVPQNLSASRPQDRQFILSSKKLLLSDSGFYLCAWSKQGAQPQYFGPGTRLTVL.

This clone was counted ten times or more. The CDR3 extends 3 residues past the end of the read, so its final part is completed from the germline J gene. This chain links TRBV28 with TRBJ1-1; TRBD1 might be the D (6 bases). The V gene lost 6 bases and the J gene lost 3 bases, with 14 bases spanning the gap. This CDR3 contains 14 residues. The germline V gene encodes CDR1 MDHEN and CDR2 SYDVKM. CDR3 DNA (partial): TGTGCCAGCAGCCCAGGGGAAGGATACACTGAA. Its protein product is CASSPGEGYTE. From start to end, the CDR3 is CASSPGEGYTEAFF. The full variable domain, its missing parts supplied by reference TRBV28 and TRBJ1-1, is DVKVTQSSRYLVKRTGEKVFLECVQDMDHENMFWYRQDPGLGLRLIYFSYDVKMKEKGDIPEGYSVSREKKERFSLILESASTNQTSMYLCASSPGEGYTEAFFGQGTRLTVV.

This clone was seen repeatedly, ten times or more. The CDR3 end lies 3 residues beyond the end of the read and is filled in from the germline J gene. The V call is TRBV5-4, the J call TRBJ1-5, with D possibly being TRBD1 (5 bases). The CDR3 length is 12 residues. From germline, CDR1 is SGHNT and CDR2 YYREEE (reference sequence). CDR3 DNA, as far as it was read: TGTGCCAGCAGCTGGCCGGGACTCCCC. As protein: CASSWPGLP. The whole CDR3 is CASSWPGLPQHF.

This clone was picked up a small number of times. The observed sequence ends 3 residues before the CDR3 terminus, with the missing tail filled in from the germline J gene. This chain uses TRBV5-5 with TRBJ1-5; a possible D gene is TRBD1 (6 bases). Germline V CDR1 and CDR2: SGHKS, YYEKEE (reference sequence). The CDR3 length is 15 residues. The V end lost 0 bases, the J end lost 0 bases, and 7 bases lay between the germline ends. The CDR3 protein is CASSLEQGSNQPQHF. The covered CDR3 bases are TGTGCCAGCAGCTTGGAACAGGGTAGCAATCAGCCC.

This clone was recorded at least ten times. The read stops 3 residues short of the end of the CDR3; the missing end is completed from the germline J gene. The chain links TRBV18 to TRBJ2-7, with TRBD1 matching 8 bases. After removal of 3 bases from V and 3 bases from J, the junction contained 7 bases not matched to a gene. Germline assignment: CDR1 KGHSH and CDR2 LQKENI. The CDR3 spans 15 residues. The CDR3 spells CASSPRTGLGYEQYF. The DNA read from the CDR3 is TGTGCCAGCTCACCGCGGACAGGGCTCGGCTACGAG.

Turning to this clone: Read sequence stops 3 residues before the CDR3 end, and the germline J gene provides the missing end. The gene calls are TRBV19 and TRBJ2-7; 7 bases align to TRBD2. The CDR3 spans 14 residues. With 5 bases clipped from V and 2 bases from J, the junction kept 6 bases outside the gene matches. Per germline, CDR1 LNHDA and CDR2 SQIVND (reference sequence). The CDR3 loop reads CASSAKAGAYEQYF. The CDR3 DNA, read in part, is TGTGCCAGTAGTGCTAAGGCGGGAGCCTACGAG. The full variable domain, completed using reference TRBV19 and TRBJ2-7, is DGGITQSPKYLFRKEGQNVTLSCEQNLNHDAMYWYRQDPGQGLRLIYYSQIVNDFQKGDIAEGYSVSREKKESFPLTVTSAQKNPTAFYLCASSAKAGAYEQYFGPGTRLTVT.

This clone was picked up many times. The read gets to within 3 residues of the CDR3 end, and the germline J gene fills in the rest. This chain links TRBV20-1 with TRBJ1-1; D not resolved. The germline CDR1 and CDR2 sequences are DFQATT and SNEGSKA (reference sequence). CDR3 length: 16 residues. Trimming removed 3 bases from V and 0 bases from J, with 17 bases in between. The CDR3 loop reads CSASPLGGAMNTEAFF. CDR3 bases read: TGCAGTGCTAGCCCCCTAGGAGGCGCTATGAACACTGAA.

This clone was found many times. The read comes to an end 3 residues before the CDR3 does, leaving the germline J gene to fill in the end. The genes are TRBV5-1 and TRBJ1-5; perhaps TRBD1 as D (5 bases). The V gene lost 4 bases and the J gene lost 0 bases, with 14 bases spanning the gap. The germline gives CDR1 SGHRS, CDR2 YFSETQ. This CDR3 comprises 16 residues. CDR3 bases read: TGCGCCAGCAGCCCTGGGGGGACGAATAGCAATCAGCCC. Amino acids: CASSPGGTNSNQP. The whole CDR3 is CASSPGGTNSNQPQHF.

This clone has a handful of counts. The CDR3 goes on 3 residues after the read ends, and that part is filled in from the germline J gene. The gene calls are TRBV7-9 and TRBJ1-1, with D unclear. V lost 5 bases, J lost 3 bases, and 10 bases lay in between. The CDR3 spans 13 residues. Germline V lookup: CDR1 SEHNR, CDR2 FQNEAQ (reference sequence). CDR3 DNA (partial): TGTGCCAGCAGCACCTCGGGGTACACTGAA. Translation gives CASSTSGYTE. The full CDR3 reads CASSTSGYTEAFF.

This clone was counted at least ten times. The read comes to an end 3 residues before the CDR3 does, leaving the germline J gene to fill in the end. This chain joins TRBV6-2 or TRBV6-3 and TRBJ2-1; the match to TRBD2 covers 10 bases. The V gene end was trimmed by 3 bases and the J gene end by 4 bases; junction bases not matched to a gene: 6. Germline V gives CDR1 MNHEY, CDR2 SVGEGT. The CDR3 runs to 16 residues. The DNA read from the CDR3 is TGTGCCAGCAGTTATAGCCTAGCGGGAGTATACAATGAG. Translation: CASSYSLAGVYNE. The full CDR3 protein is CASSYSLAGVYNEQFF.

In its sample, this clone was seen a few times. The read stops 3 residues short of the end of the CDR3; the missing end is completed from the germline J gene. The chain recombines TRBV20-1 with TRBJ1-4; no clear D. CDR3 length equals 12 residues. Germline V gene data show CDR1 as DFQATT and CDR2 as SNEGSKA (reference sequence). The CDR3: CSARAVESPLFF. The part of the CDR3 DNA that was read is TGCAGTGCTAGAGCGGTCGAATCACCA.

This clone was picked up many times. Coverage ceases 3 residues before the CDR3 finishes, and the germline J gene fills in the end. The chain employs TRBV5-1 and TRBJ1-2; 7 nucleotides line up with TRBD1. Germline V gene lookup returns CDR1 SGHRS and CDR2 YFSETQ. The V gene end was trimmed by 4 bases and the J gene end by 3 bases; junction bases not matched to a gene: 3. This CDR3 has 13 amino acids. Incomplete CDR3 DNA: TGCGCCAGCAGCGCTACAGGGGACTATGGC. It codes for CASSATGDYG. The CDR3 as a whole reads CASSATGDYGYTF.

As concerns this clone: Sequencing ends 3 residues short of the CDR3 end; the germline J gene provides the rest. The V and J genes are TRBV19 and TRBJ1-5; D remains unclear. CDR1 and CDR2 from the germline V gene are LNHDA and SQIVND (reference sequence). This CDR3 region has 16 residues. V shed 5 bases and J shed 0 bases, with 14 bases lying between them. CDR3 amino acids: CASSEGPTDSNQPQHF. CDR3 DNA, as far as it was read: TGTGCCAGTAGTGAAGGCCCCACCGATAGCAATCAGCCC.

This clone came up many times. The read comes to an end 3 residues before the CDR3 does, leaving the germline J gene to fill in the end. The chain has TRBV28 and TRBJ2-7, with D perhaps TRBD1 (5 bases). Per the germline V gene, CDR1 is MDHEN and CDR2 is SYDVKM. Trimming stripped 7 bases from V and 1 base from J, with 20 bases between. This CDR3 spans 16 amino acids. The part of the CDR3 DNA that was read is TGTGCCAGCACCGCCAGGGTAGGGTTGGGTTCCTACGAG. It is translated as CASTARVGLGSYE. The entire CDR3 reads CASTARVGLGSYEQYF. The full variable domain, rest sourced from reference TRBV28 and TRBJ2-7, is DVKVTQSSRYLVKRTGEKVFLECVQDMDHENMFWYRQDPGLGLRLIYFSYDVKMKEKGDIPEGYSVSREKKERFSLILESASTNQTSMYLCASTARVGLGSYEQYFGPGTRLTVT.

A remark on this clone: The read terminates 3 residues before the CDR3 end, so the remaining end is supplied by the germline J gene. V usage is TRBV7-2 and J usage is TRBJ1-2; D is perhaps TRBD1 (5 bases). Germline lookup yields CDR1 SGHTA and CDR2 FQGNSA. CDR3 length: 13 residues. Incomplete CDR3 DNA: TGTGCCAGCAGCTTTATAGCGGACAATGAC. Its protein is CASSFIADND. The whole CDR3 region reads CASSFIADNDYTF.

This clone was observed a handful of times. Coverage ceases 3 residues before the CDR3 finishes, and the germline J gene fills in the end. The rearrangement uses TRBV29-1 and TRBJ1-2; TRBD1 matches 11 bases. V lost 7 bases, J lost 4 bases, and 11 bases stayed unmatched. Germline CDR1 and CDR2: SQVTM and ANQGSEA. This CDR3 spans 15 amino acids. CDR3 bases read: TGCAGCGCTATCCCCGGGACAGGGGGGTTCTATGGC. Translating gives CSAIPGTGGFYG. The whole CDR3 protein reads CSAIPGTGGFYGYTF.

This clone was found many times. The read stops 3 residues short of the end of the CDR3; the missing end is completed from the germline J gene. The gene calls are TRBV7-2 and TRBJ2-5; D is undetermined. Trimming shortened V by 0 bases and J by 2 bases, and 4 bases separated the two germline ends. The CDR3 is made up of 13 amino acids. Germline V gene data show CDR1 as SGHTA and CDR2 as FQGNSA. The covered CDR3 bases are TGTGCCAGCAGCTTAGCCCGGCAAGAGACC. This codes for CASSLARQET. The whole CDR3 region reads CASSLARQETQYF. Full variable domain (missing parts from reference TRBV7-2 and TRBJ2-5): GAGVSQSPSNKVTEKGKDVELRCDPISGHTALYWYRQSLGQGLEFLIYFQGNSAPDKSGLPSDRFSAERTGGSVSTLTIQRTQQEDSAVYLCASSLARQETQYFGPGTRLLVL.

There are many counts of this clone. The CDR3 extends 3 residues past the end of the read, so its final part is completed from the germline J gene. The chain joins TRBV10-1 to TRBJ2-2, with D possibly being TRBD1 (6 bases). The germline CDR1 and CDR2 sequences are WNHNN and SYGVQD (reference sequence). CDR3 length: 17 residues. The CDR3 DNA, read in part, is TGCGCCAGCAGTGATTCAAAACAGGGAAACACCAGTGAAAAG. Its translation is CASSDSKQGNTSEK. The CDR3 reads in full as CASSDSKQGNTSEKLFF.

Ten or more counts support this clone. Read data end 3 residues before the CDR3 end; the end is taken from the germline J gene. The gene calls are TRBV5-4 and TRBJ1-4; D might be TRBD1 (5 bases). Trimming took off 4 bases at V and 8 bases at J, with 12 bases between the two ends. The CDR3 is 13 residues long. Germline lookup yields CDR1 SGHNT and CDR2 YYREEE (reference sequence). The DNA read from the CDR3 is TGTGCCAGCAGCCCGGGAGGGGCGGAAAAA. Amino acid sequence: CASSPGGAEK. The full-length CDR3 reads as CASSPGGAEKLFF.